These 26 T cell receptor beta chains came from one sample sequenced in a study of OX40 agonist ivuxolimab in advanced cancers. Some clones are missing from TCRdb's copy, which holds only in-frame ones; the method was immunoSEQ multiplex PCR. The sample lists 70,000 to 90,000 clones, approximately 86% occurring once. This material consisted of CD4+ or CD8+ T cells sorted from blood, taken in a trial of the OX40 agonist ivuxolimab. Receptor source: an adult with an advanced solid tumor such as melanoma, head and neck, liver or kidney cancer.

CDR3 in amino acids: CASSSLGAGNQPQHF. In nucleotides, the CDR3 is TGTGCCAGCAGCTCATTAGGGGCAGGCAATCAGCCCCAGCATTTT. The chain employs TRBV11-2 and TRBJ1-5; weak D call: TRBD1 (5 bases). Germline CDR1 is SGHAT and CDR2 is FQNNGV. Deletions cut 4 bases from V and 2 bases from J, with 12 bases between. This CDR3 spans 15 amino acids.

The chain recombines TRBV2 with TRBJ2-7; 8 nucleotides align to TRBD2. Germline V CDR1 and CDR2: SNHLY, FYNNEI. CDR3 length: 12 amino acids. V dropped 7 bases and J dropped 5; count of bases not matched to a gene: 4. CDR3: CASKRLANEQYF. For the CDR3, the DNA is TGTGCCAGCAAAAGACTAGCGAACGAGCAGTACTTC.

The chain carries TRBV27 and TRBJ1-5; possible D gene TRBD1, 6 bases. The CDR3 consists of 14 residues. Trimming removed 4 bases at V and 1 base at J, with 8 bases between. From germline, CDR1 is MNHEY and CDR2 SMNVEV (reference sequence). The CDR3 here is CASSSTGSNQPQHF. For the CDR3, the DNA is TGTGCCAGCAGTTCCACAGGGAGCAATCAGCCCCAGCATTTT.

In its sample, this clone is medium-sized. The chain joins TRBV29-1 to TRBJ2-3, with 7 bases identical to TRBD2. Germline V CDR1 and CDR2: SQVTM, ANQGSEA. The V and J ends lost 8 bases and 0 bases, in that order; junction bases with no gene match: 5. The CDR3 is 13 amino acids. The CDR3, as DNA: TGCAGCCTAGAGGGAGGGAGCACAGATACGCAGTATTTT. The encoded protein is CSLEGGSTDTQYF.

The chain uses TRBV7-2 and TRBJ2-5; D might be TRBD2 (5 bases). Trimming pared 4 bases from V and 1 base from J, leaving 19 bases between. The CDR3 has 17 residues. The germline V gene has CDR1 SGHTA and CDR2 FQGNSA. The CDR3 nucleotides read TGTGCCAGCAGCTCCCAAGAGAGGGATCCCCTCCAAGAGACCCAGTACTTC. Protein sequence: CASSSQERDPLQETQYF.

This clone was recorded once. The chain combines TRBV7-9 with TRBJ2-3, with D perhaps TRBD1 or TRBD2 (5 bases each). There are 15 residues in the CDR3. The V gene lost 5 bases and the J gene lost 3 bases, with 15 bases spanning the gap. Germline V gives CDR1 SEHNR, CDR2 FQNEAQ (reference sequence). CDR3 region: CASSHEGILTDTQYF. In nucleotides, the CDR3 is TGTGCCAGCAGCCATGAGGGGATTTTGACAGATACGCAGTATTTT.

The chain employs TRBV11-2 and TRBJ2-7; TRBD2 aligns across 15 bases. The V gene end was trimmed by 5 bases and the J gene end by 5 bases; junction bases not matched to a gene: 4. Germline CDR1 is SGHAT and CDR2 is FQNNGV. The CDR3 spans 15 residues. The CDR3 reads CASSLGLAGGHEQYF. The CDR3 DNA is TGTGCCAGCAGCCTGGGACTAGCGGGAGGCCACGAGCAGTACTTC.

This clone has a single count. This chain connects TRBV23-1 to TRBJ1-2; 8 nucleotides match TRBD1. TRBV23-1 is sorted into the ORF group, with uncertain function. With 4 bases clipped from V and 2 bases from J, the junction kept 9 bases outside the gene matches. This CDR3 has 16 residues. The CDR3 loop reads CASSPPQGQANYGYTF. The CDR3 DNA sequence: TGCGCCAGCAGTCCCCCACAGGGACAGGCAAACTATGGCTACACCTTC.

This chain joins TRBV7-9 and TRBJ2-7; 7 nucleotides align to TRBD1. Germline V gene lookup returns CDR1 SEHNR and CDR2 FQNEAQ (reference sequence). The CDR3 extends over 15 amino acids. With 5 bases clipped from V and 4 bases from J, the junction kept 11 bases outside the gene matches. The CDR3 is CASSTQGQQTYEQYF. The CDR3 coding sequence is TGTGCCAGCAGCACTCAGGGACAGCAAACTTACGAGCAGTACTTC.

The chain employs TRBV5-1 and TRBJ2-7; D may correspond to TRBD1 or TRBD2 (5 bases each). Germline lookup yields CDR1 SGHRS and CDR2 YFSETQ. The CDR3 runs 13 residues. V was pared by 7 bases and J by 1 base, with 12 bases between. For the CDR3, the DNA is TGCGCCAGCTCCGGGACGGCATCCTACGAGCAGTACTTC. Amino acids: CASSGTASYEQYF. Supplemented by reference TRBV5-1 and TRBJ2-7, the full variable domain reads KAGVTQTPRYLIKTRGQQVTLSCSPISGHRSVSWYQQTPGQGLQFLFEYFSETQRNKGNFPGRFSGRQFSNSRSEMNVSTLELGDSALYLCASSGTASYEQYFGPGTRLTVT.

V gene TRBV28 combines with J gene TRBJ2-1, with a weak D call TRBD2 (5 bases). The germline gives CDR1 MDHEN, CDR2 SYDVKM. This CDR3 has 13 amino acids. V was trimmed by 6 bases and J by 4 bases, leaving 10 bases between them. The CDR3 DNA sequence: TGTGCCAGCAGACTAGACTATTACAATGAGCAGTTCTTC. This sequence encodes CASRLDYYNEQFF.

The V and J genes are TRBV15 and TRBJ1-1, with no clear D. The CDR3 extends over 13 amino acids. In germline, CDR1 is LNHNV, CDR2 YYDKDF (reference sequence). Trimming took 1 base from V and 8 from J, leaving 11 bases between them. This CDR3 reads CATSRVIGTEAFF. As DNA, the CDR3 is TGTGCCACCAGCAGAGTGATTGGTACCGAAGCTTTCTTT.

The V gene is TRBV5-6, the J gene TRBJ1-6; possible D gene TRBD1, 5 bases. This CDR3 has 14 residues. The V gene lost 4 bases and the J gene lost 10 bases, with 15 bases spanning the gap. From germline, CDR1 is SGHDT and CDR2 YYEEEE. Here the CDR3 DNA reads TGTGCCAGCAGCCCCAGGAAGGGACGGTCACCCCTCCACTTT. This gives the protein CASSPRKGRSPLHF.

The rearrangement links TRBV5-6 to TRBJ2-6; 8 bases are a match to TRBD1. Per germline, CDR1 SGHDT and CDR2 YYEEEE. Germline trimming cut 4 bases from V and 3 bases from J; bases unmatched to any gene: 9. CDR3 length: 17 amino acids. The DNA of the CDR3 is TGTGCCAGCAGCCCACCCCAGGGGGCGTATGGGGCCAACGTCCTGACTTTC. It encodes CASSPPQGAYGANVLTF.

The rearrangement links TRBV6-5 to TRBJ2-4, with D perhaps TRBD2 (6 bases). Germline lookup yields CDR1 MNHEY and CDR2 SVGAGI. The CDR3 spans 13 residues. The germline V and J ends were trimmed by 6 bases and 6 bases, with 12 bases remaining between them. CDR3 in DNA: TGTGCCAGCAGCCCCAACGGGGGAAACATTCAGTACTTC. This gives the protein CASSPNGGNIQYF.

In its sample, this clone was seen once. The rearrangement uses TRBV12-2 and TRBJ2-7. TRBV12-2 is marked as a pseudogene. This CDR3 is built from 16 residues. CDR3 region: CASRLGVKTLSYEQYF. DNA for the CDR3: TGTGCAAGTCGCTTAGGTGTTAAGACCCTCTCCTACGAGCAGTACTTC.

The chain employs TRBV7-2 and TRBJ2-5; 11 bases line up with TRBD2. Germline values: CDR1 SGHTA, CDR2 FQGNSA. J lost 1 base, V lost 5 bases, and 6 bases had no gene match. CDR3 length: 16 residues. This CDR3 is CASSQTSGALQETQYF. In DNA, the CDR3 is TGTGCCAGCAGCCAGACTAGCGGGGCCCTCCAAGAGACCCAGTACTTC.

This chain links TRBV5-4 with TRBJ2-1, with a weak D call TRBD2 (6 bases). V was pared by 1 base and J by 2 bases, with 10 bases between. Germline CDR1 reads SGHNT; CDR2 reads YYREEE (reference sequence). This CDR3 comprises 15 residues. CDR3 residues: CASSLIREPYNEQFF. The CDR3 DNA reads TGTGCCAGCAGCTTGATTCGGGAGCCCTACAATGAGCAGTTCTTC.

The V gene is TRBV11-2, the J gene TRBJ2-1; TRBD2 agrees at 7 bases. The germline gives CDR1 SGHAT, CDR2 FQNNGV. The CDR3 loop spans 14 amino acids. Losses at the gene ends were 6 bases for V and 5 bases for J; bases not matched to a gene: 7. The CDR3 nucleotides are TGTGCCAGCAGGGGTGGGAGGGCCCACAATGAGCAGTTCTTC. It is translated as CASRGGRAHNEQFF.

CDR3 sequence (DNA): TGCGCCAGCAGCCGCAAGCCCGGGACAGGGTCCTCTGAAGCTTTCTTT. This gives the protein CASSRKPGTGSSEAFF. The rearrangement joins TRBV5-1 to TRBJ1-1, with 9 nucleotides matching TRBD1. After removal of 4 bases from V and 6 bases from J, the junction contained 13 bases not matched to a gene. Germline V CDR1 and CDR2: SGHRS, YFSETQ. The CDR3 is 16 residues long.

The CDR3 protein is CASSVGLAGALSDIQYF. In DNA, the CDR3 is TGTGCCAGCAGCGTAGGGTTAGCGGGGGCCCTCTCGGACATTCAGTACTTC. V and J are TRBV9 and TRBJ2-4; TRBD2 matches 9 bases. Germline CDR1 SGDLS, CDR2 YYNGEE. The V and J ends lost 0 bases and 8 bases, in that order; junction bases with no gene match: 12. The CDR3 sequence is 17 residues long.

The gene calls are TRBV13 and TRBJ1-2; 8 bases map to TRBD1. Germline CDR1 PRHDT, CDR2 FYEKMQ (reference sequence). The V segment lost 5 bases and the J segment 5 bases; nucleotides outside the gene matches: 7. This CDR3 is 14 amino acids long. The CDR3 DNA is TGTGCCAGCAGCCAGGGGGACAGGAGTTATGGCTACACCTTC. Translated, it gives CASSQGDRSYGYTF. The full variable domain, rest sourced from reference TRBV13 and TRBJ1-2, is AAGVIQSPRHLIKEKRETATLKCYPIPRHDTVYWYQQGPGQDPQFLISFYEKMQSDKGSIPDRFSAQQFSDYHSELNMSSLELGDSALYFCASSQGDRSYGYTFGSGTRLTVV.

V gene TRBV5-1 combines with J gene TRBJ1-5; D call uncertain. Germline-derived CDR1 and CDR2 are SGHRS and YFSETQ. This CDR3 contains 16 residues. V was cut by 4 bases and J by 4 bases, with 18 bases left in between. The CDR3 DNA sequence: TGCGCCAGCAGCGTGGACGGTTCCAACCTGAATCAGCCCCAGCATTTT. Translating it yields CASSVDGSNLNQPQHF.

This chain uses TRBV28 with TRBJ2-7; D is tentatively TRBD1 or TRBD2 (5 bases each). The length of the CDR3 is 14 residues. The germline V gene has CDR1 MDHEN and CDR2 SYDVKM. The germline V and J ends were trimmed by 6 bases and 6 bases, with 18 bases remaining between them. CDR3 DNA: TGTGCCAGCAGCCTCCCCGGGACCGGTTTCGAGCAGTACTTC. Protein: CASSLPGTGFEQYF.

V is TRBV6-5 and J is TRBJ2-3; maybe TRBD2 (7 bases). Trimming took 1 base from V and 0 from J, leaving 11 bases between them. The germline V gene encodes CDR1 MNHEY and CDR2 SVGAGI. This CDR3 has 16 residues. CDR3 amino acids: CASSYWRGLSTDTQYF. The DNA for the CDR3 is TGTGCCAGCAGTTACTGGCGGGGGCTTAGCACAGATACGCAGTATTTT.

The chain couples TRBV5-1 to TRBJ2-2, with 10 bases that match TRBD2. The V segment lost 4 bases and the J segment 1 base; nucleotides outside the gene matches: 4. CDR1 and CDR2 from the germline V gene are SGHRS and YFSETQ. The length of the CDR3 is 16 residues. CDR3 sequence reads: CASSLRTSGNTGELFF. In DNA, the CDR3 is TGCGCCAGCAGCCTCCGGACTAGCGGGAACACCGGGGAGCTGTTTTTT.